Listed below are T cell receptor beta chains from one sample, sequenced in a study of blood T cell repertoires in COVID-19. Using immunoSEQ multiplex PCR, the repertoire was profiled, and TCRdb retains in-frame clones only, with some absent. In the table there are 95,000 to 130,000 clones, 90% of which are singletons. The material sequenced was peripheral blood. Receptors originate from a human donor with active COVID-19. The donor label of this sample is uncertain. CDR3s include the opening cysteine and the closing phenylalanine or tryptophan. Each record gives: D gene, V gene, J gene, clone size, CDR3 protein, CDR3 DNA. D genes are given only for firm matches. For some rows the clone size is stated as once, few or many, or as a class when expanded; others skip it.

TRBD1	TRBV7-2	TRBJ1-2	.	CASSLDRANYGYTF	TGTGCCAGCAGCTTGGACAGGGCTAACTATGGCTACACCTTC
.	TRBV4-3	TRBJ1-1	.	CASSQDWIGARTEAFF	TGCGCCAGCAGCCAAGATTGGATAGGGGCCCGCACTGAAGCTTTCTTT
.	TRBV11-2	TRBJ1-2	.	CASSLARGGYTF	TGTGCCAGCAGCTTAGCTAGGGGAGGCTACACCTTC
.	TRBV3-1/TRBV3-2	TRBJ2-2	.	CASSQDSWSANTGELFF	TGTGCCAGCAGCCAAGATTCCTGGTCAGCGAACACCGGGGAGCTGTTTTTT
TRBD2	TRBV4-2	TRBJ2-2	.	CASSQEAAGVNTGELFF	TGTGCCAGCAGCCAAGAAGCAGCGGGGGTGAACACCGGGGAGCTGTTTTTT
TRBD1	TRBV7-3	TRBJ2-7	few	CASSLQGTYEQYF	TGTGCCAGCAGCCTACAGGGGACCTACGAGCAGTACTTC
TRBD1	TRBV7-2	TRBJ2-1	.	CASSLVLGQLYNEQFF	TGTGCCAGCAGCTTAGTCCTGGGACAGTTATACAATGAGCAGTTCTTC
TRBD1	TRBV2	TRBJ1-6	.	CASSTGGRSPLHF	TGTGCCAGCAGTACAGGGGGACGTTCACCCCTCCACTTT
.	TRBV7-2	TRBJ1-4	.	CASSLVGGLGEKLFF	TGTGCCAGCAGCTTAGTGGGGGGATTAGGTGAAAAACTGTTTTTT
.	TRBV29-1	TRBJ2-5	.	CSVIPFDNYQETQYF	TGCAGCGTAATCCCCTTTGACAATTACCAAGAGACCCAGTACTTC
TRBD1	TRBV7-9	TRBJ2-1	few	CASSYGQGSNEQFF	TGTGCCAGCAGCTACGGACAGGGGAGCAATGAGCAGTTCTTC
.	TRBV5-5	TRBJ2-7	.	CASSPPRVGYEQYF	TGTGCCAGCAGCCCCCCCCGAGTCGGGTACGAGCAGTACTTC
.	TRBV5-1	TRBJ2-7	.	CASSARQVELSYEQYF	TGCGCCAGCAGCGCCCGACAGGTGGAACTCTCCTACGAGCAGTACTTC
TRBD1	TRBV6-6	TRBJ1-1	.	CASSLAGGTEAFF	TGTGCCAGCAGTTTGGCAGGGGGGACTGAAGCTTTCTTT
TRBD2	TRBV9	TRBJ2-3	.	CASSPPPWLAGNTDTQYF	TGTGCCAGCAGCCCACCTCCCTGGCTAGCGGGGAACACAGATACGCAGTATTTT
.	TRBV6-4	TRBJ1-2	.	CASSDSGGTPSYGYTF	TGTGCCAGCAGTGACTCCGGCGGGACCCCGTCGTATGGCTACACCTTC
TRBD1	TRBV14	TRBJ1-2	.	CASSQEVRDRLSGYTF	TGTGCCAGCAGCCAAGAAGTTCGGGACAGGTTAAGTGGCTACACCTTC
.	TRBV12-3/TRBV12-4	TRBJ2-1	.	CASSLSRNEQFF	TGTGCCAGCAGTTTATCGAGGAATGAGCAGTTCTTC
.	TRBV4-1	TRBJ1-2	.	CASSPRGLTYGYTF	TGCGCCAGCAGCCCCCGGGGACTCACTTATGGCTACACCTTC
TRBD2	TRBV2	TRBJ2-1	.	CASSEGGGDNEQFF	TGTGCCAGCAGTGAAGGCGGGGGGGACAATGAGCAGTTCTTC
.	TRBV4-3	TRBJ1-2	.	CASSPIGANYGYTF	TGCGCCAGCAGTCCCATAGGAGCTAACTATGGCTACACCTTC
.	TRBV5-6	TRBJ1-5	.	CASRPLGARNQPQHF	TGTGCCAGCAGGCCTTTGGGGGCGAGGAATCAGCCCCAGCATTTT
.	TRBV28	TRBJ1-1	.	CASSPGVKAFF	TGTGCCAGCAGCCCCGGGGTGAAAGCTTTCTTT
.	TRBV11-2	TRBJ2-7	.	CASSFSLSYEQYF	TGTGCCAGCAGCTTTTCACTCTCCTACGAGCAGTACTTC
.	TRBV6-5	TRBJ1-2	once	CASSLNRVANYGYTF	TGTGCCAGCAGTTTAAACAGGGTAGCTAACTATGGCTACACCTTC
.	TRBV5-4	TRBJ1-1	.	CASSFRREGTEAFF	TGTGCCAGCAGCTTTAGGAGGGAGGGTACTGAAGCTTTCTTT
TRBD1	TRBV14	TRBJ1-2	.	CASSQIQGADGYTF	TGTGCCAGCAGCCAAATACAGGGGGCGGATGGCTACACCTTC
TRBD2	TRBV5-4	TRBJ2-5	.	CASRLGLAGGQETQYF	TGTGCCAGCAGGCTGGGACTAGCGGGGGGGCAGGAGACCCAGTACTTC
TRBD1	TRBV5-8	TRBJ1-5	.	CASSPGQGIDNQPQHF	TGTGCCAGCAGCCCCGGACAGGGTATCGACAATCAGCCCCAGCATTTT
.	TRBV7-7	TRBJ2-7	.	CASSLDRAGEQYF	TGTGCCAGCAGCTTAGACAGGGCTGGGGAGCAGTACTTC
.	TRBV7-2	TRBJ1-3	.	CASSLDRSSGNTIYF	TGTGCCAGCAGCTTGGACAGATCCTCTGGAAACACCATATATTTT